This TCR beta chain was obtained from a study of blood T cell repertoires in COVID-19. The overall study: The United States, Italy and Spain were the sources of the acute and convalescent COVID-19 samples. The analysed material was cDNA or gDNA that came from T cells, B-cell-depleted T cells, or PBMCs.

Per the original methods: Quantification of nucleated cells was approximated via reference gene primer amplification. Generated by immunoSEQ multiplex PCR, the TCRdb table keeps only in-frame clones and is missing some. The DNA was the basis for D and trimming; V, J and clone size are from that table. Among some 180,000 clones, nearly 90% were seen once, and the ten largest hold about 0.59%. V shed 7 bases and J shed 3 bases, with 16 bases lying between them. Per germline, CDR1 MDHEN and CDR2 SYDVKM. The length of the CDR3 is 15 residues. The chain employs TRBV28 and TRBJ1-5; D is possibly TRBD1 (6 bases). This TCR derives from a man aged 45 to 65 with acute or convalescent COVID-19. The sample taken for sequencing was peripheral blood. Here the CDR3 reads CASIYRAGANQPQHF. CDR3 coding DNA: TGTGCCAGCATCTATAGGGCAGGGGCCAATCAGCCCCAGCATTTT. Looking up the rest from reference TRBV28 and TRBJ1-5 gives the full variable domain: DVKVTQSSRYLVKRTGEKVFLECVQDMDHENMFWYRQDPGLGLRLIYFSYDVKMKEKGDIPEGYSVSREKKERFSLILESASTNQTSMYLCASIYRAGANQPQHFGDGTRLSIL.